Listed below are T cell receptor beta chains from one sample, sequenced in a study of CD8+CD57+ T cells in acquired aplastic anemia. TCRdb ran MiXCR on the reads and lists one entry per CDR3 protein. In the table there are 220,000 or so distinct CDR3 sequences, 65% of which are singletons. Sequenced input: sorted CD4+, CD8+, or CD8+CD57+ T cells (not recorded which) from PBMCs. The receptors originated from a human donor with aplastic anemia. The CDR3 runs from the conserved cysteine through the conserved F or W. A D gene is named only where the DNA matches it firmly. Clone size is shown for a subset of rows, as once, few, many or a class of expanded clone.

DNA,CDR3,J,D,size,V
TGCAGCGTCGCAGGGGGTAGCTCCTACGAGCAGTACTTC,CSVAGGSSYEQYF,TRBJ2-7,TRBD1,medium-sized,TRBV29-1
TGTGCCAGTAGTACGGGACTTCGCTTCGGCAACACCATATATTTT,CASSTGLRFGNTIYF,TRBJ1-3,-,many,TRBV19
TGTGCCAGCTCGACAGCCGGGACTAGACCTACAAGCTCCTACAATGAGCAGCTCTTC,CASSTAGTRPTSSYNEQLF,TRBJ2-1,TRBD2,-,TRBV15
TGTGCCAGCAGTGTGGCTACCCAAAGGGGCTACACCTTC,CASSVATQRGYTF,TRBJ1-2,-,-,TRBV6-5
TGCAGCGTCCAGGGAATCGAGGGAGCTTTCTTT,CSVQGIEGAFF,TRBJ1-1,-,-,TRBV20-1
TGTGCCAGCAGTCCAGCTAGCGGGACCGGTAACTACGAGCAGTACTTC,CASSPASGTGNYEQYF,TRBJ2-7,TRBD2,-,TRBV12-3/TRBV12-4
TGCGCCAGCAGTAATCAGGGGGCAATTCAGCCCCAGCATTTT,CASSNQGAIQPQHF,TRBJ1-5,TRBD1,-,TRBV10-2
TGTGCCAGTAGGGGCCCCTACAATGAGCAGTTCTTC,CASRGPYNEQFF,TRBJ2-1,-,many,TRBV19
TGTGCCATCAGTGCCGCACCGGGACTAGCGAACCAAGAGACCCAGTACTTC,CAISAAPGLANQETQYF,TRBJ2-5,TRBD2,once,TRBV10-3
TGTGCCAGCAGCCCGGACATTACCTACGAGCAGTACTTC,CASSPDITYEQYF,TRBJ2-7,-,-,TRBV7-6
TGTGCCAGCAGTGTCCCGGGACAAGGCTACACCTTC,CASSVPGQGYTF,TRBJ1-2,-,-,TRBV2
TGCGCCAGCTGCCCGACCCTTGCAAACACTGAAGCTTTCTTT,CASCPTLANTEAFF,TRBJ1-1,-,-,TRBV10-2
TGTGCCATCAGGGGGAGCAGCTACGAGCAGTACTTC,CAIRGSSYEQYF,TRBJ2-7,-,-,TRBV10-3
TGCAGTGCTAGAGGCGGGACAGGGCATGGTGAGACCCAGTACTTC,CSARGGTGHGETQYF,TRBJ2-5,TRBD1,-,TRBV20-1
TGTGCCAGCAGCCCCATGGGCAGGGGCTACGAGCAGTACTTC,CASSPMGRGYEQYF,TRBJ2-7,-,-,TRBV7-9
TGTGCCAGCAGCTCGGGGGGATGGGGGAATTCACCCCTCCACTTT,CASSSGGWGNSPLHF,TRBJ1-6,-,once,TRBV7-2
TGTGCTAGTGGTTTATGGCAGTTCAGCTCCTACGAGCAGTACTTC,CASGLWQFSSYEQYF,TRBJ2-7,-,many,TRBV12-5
TGCGCCAGCAAACCGGGTGTTAGCACAGATACGCAGTATTTT,CASKPGVSTDTQYF,TRBJ2-3,-,-,TRBV5-1
TGTGCCAGTAGTCCAGTTGCGGGAGGGTACTACGAGCAGTACTTC,CASSPVAGGYYEQYF,TRBJ2-7,TRBD2,-,TRBV19
TGTGCCAGCAGTGGCTGGGGGGGAGAAAAACTGTTTTTT,CASSGWGGEKLFF,TRBJ1-4,-,many,TRBV6-1
TGCGCCAGCAGCCAAGGAACAGGGAGGAAAGAGACCCAGTACTTC,CASSQGTGRKETQYF,TRBJ2-5,-,-,TRBV4-1
TGTGCCACCAGTGACCGTCACGGGACCTACTCTGGGGCCAACGTCCTGACTTTC,CATSDRHGTYSGANVLTF,TRBJ2-6,-,few,TRBV24-1
TGTGCCAGCAGCTTAGTATCCGGACCCACGAAGGCAGATACGCAGTATTTT,CASSLVSGPTKADTQYF,TRBJ2-3,-,few,TRBV7-9
TGTGCCAGCAGCCAAGAAGGCATCTCCTACAATGAGCAGTTCTTC,CASSQEGISYNEQFF,TRBJ2-1,-,few,TRBV3-1
TGCGCCAGCAAGGAGGGATGGGTCGACGAGCAGTACTTC,CASKEGWVDEQYF,TRBJ2-7,-,-,TRBV10-2
TGTGCCAGCAGCGTAGAACTAGCGGCCTACAATGAGCAGTTCTTC,CASSVELAAYNEQFF,TRBJ2-1,TRBD2,-,TRBV9
TGCGCCAGCAGCCCACAGAGGCAGGGAAAATTTGGGGGCACTGAAGCTTTCTTT,CASSPQRQGKFGGTEAFF,TRBJ1-1,-,-,TRBV4-3
TGTGCCAGCAGCGAAATAGCGGGGTTGAATGAGCAGTTCTTC,CASSEIAGLNEQFF,TRBJ2-1,TRBD2,-,TRBV9
TGCAGCGTTCGGGGGGGGGGAAGCGACACTGAAGCTTTCTTT,CSVRGGGSDTEAFF,TRBJ1-1,-,few,TRBV29-1
TGTGCCAGCAGTGGGGGGTTCAATCAGCCCCAGCATTTT,CASSGGFNQPQHF,TRBJ1-5,-,-,TRBV2
TGTGCCAGCAGCTTGTCACCGCGGGAGCAGTACTTC,CASSLSPREQYF,TRBJ2-7,-,once,TRBV7-8
TGTGCCAGCAGTGGACAGGGTCCCACAGATACGCAGTATTTT,CASSGQGPTDTQYF,TRBJ2-3,TRBD1,once,TRBV2
TGTGCCAGCAGTTTAACGGCGGGGGGGGGGGAGACCCAGTACTTC,CASSLTAGGGETQYF,TRBJ2-5,TRBD2,few,TRBV7-3
TGTGCCAGCAGCCCTATTGAGGGCTCTGGAAACACCATATATTTT,CASSPIEGSGNTIYF,TRBJ1-3,-,few,TRBV7-8
TGTGCCACCCTGCGGACAGCGGACACTGAAGCTTTCTTT,CATLRTADTEAFF,TRBJ1-1,-,-,TRBV2
TGTGCCACCAGTGATCCCTCAGGACAGGGCTACGAGCAGTACTTC,CATSDPSGQGYEQYF,TRBJ2-7,TRBD1,few,TRBV24-1
TGTGCCAGTAGTAGGGACAGAAGCTCTGGGGCCAACGTCCTGACTTTC,CASSRDRSSGANVLTF,TRBJ2-6,TRBD1,few,TRBV19
TGCAGTGCTAGACAACCCGCCGAGCAGTACTTC,CSARQPAEQYF,TRBJ2-7,-,-,TRBV20-1
TGCAGCGTGCCAGACTACAATGAGCAGTTCTTC,CSVPDYNEQFF,TRBJ2-1,-,-,TRBV29-1
TGTGCCAGTAGTAAAACAGGCAGGGATCATCAGCCCCAGCATTTT,CASSKTGRDHQPQHF,TRBJ1-5,-,-,TRBV19